This T cell receptor beta chain came from a study of a mutant IDH1 vaccine in newly diagnosed glioma. V was cut by 1 base and J by 5 bases, with 12 bases left in between. This CDR3 is 14 amino acids long. Germline CDR1 reads SGHDT; CDR2 reads YYEEEE. Measured with immunoSEQ multiplex PCR; TCRdb has only the in-frame clones, and not every one. Here the sample spans some 29,000 clones, around 83% being singletons. Details on this clone: Its antigen is not known.

Indicated time point: week 23, last vaccination. The study gave 300 ug of mutant IDH1 20-mer peptide per vaccine dose, with topical imiquimod. This clonotype was sampled from a woman aged 25 to 39 with glioma. The chain carries TRBV5-6 and TRBJ2-5; D may correspond to TRBD1 or TRBD2 (6 bases each). The sample in question was PBMCs, obtained from a glioma patient whose treatment included an IDH1 peptide vaccine. For the CDR3, the DNA is TGTGCCAGCAGCTTGACCGGGGGCAGGGAGACCCAGTACTTC. Protein product: CASSLTGGRETQYF.